These 14 T cell receptor beta chains share one sample of origin, sequenced in a study of T cell repertoires in cytomegalovirus infection. A single record per CDR3 protein comes from TCRdb applying MiXCR to the reads. Of roughly 150,000 distinct CDR3 sequences listed, 20% to 25% are singletons. Material for sequencing was PBMCs. The source is a human donor in good health (CMV status not recorded). Some clones in this sample may be carry-over from other donors' samples.

This clonotype was observed a few times. The rearrangement links TRBV28 to TRBJ2-5; no reliable D call. Looked up from germline, CDR1 is MDHEN and CDR2 is SYDVKM. The V gene lost 8 bases and the J gene lost 0 bases, with 7 bases spanning the gap. The CDR3 totals 12 residues. CDR3 residues: CASGVDQETQYF. The CDR3 DNA is TGTGCCAGCGGAGTTGACCAAGAGACCCAGTACTTC.

This chain joins TRBV28 and TRBJ1-6, with D unclear. Trimming took off 3 bases at V and 4 bases at J, with 7 bases between the two ends. CDR3 length equals 14 residues. CDR1 and CDR2 (germline): MDHEN, SYDVKM. Written as DNA, the CDR3 is TGTGCCAGCAGTTTTGCTGGATATAATTCACCCCTCCACTTT. Translated: CASSFAGYNSPLHF. Supplemented by reference TRBV28 and TRBJ1-6, the full variable domain reads DVKVTQSSRYLVKRTGEKVFLECVQDMDHENMFWYRQDPGLGLRLIYFSYDVKMKEKGDIPEGYSVSREKKERFSLILESASTNQTSMYLCASSFAGYNSPLHFGNGTRLTVT.

This clonotype was picked up many times. The chain joins TRBV7-2 to TRBJ1-2; 7 nucleotides agree with TRBD1. J gave up 8 bases and V 6 bases, and 9 bases lay outside the gene matches. CDR3 length: 13 residues. Germline CDR1 reads SGHTA; CDR2 reads FQGNSA. CDR3 residues: CASSNRGREGYTF. The CDR3 DNA follows: TGTGCCAGCAGTAACAGGGGTAGAGAGGGCTACACCTTC.

V gene TRBV20-1 combines with J gene TRBJ1-1; TRBD1 matches 9 bases. Germline loops: CDR1 DFQATT, CDR2 SNEGSKA (reference sequence). Trimming cost V 3 bases and J 3 bases; bases outside gene matches: 8. The CDR3 loop spans 15 amino acids. Written as DNA, the CDR3 is TGCAGTGCTAGGGGGACAGGGAGTTGGGACACTGAAGCTTTCTTT. Translation: CSARGTGSWDTEAFF.

The chain uses TRBV20-1 and TRBJ2-5, with 9 bases that match TRBD1. CDR3 length equals 13 residues. J lost 4 bases, V lost 6 bases, and 6 bases had no gene match. Germline loops: CDR1 DFQATT, CDR2 SNEGSKA (reference sequence). The CDR3 loop is CSARDRVRETQYF. CDR3 bases: TGCAGTGCCCGGGACAGGGTGAGAGAGACCCAGTACTTC.

The table lists this clonotype with many counts. The chain carries TRBV7-8 and TRBJ1-1; D perhaps matches TRBD1 (5 bases). V lost 4 bases, J lost 4 bases, and 13 bases lay in between. Germline V lookup: CDR1 SGHVS, CDR2 FQNEAQ. The CDR3 totals 14 residues. Here the CDR3 reads CASSSRWGVTEAFF. In nucleotides, the CDR3 is TGTGCCAGCAGCTCCCGATGGGGGGTCACTGAAGCTTTCTTT. Complete variable domain (other parts from reference TRBV7-8 and TRBJ1-1): GAGVSQSPRYKVAKRGQDVALRCDPISGHVSLFWYQQALGQGPEFLTYFQNEAQLDKSGLPSDRFFAERPEGSVSTLKIQRTQQEDSAVYLCASSSRWGVTEAFFGQGTRLTVV.

V usage is TRBV7-8 and J usage is TRBJ1-5, with 9 nucleotides matching TRBD1. CDR1 SGHVS and CDR2 FQNEAQ come from the germline V gene. This CDR3 is 16 amino acids long. V shed 5 bases, J shed 4 bases, and the junction held 9 bases outside the gene matches. CDR3 protein: CASSQTWTGANQPQHF. CDR3 DNA sequence: TGTGCCAGCAGCCAGACATGGACAGGGGCGAATCAGCCCCAGCATTTT.

V is TRBV7-6 and J is TRBJ1-5, with D unresolved. Germline values: CDR1 SGHVS, CDR2 FNYEAQ. V lost 3 bases and J 0 bases, leaving 9 bases between the germline ends. CDR3 size: 15 residues. CDR3 nucleotide sequence: TGTGCCAGCAGCTTGGAGGGTGGTAGCAATCAGCCCCAGCATTTT. Protein product: CASSLEGGSNQPQHF.

The chain joins TRBV19 to TRBJ1-6; 7 bases map to TRBD1. The V segment lost 5 bases and the J segment 8 bases; nucleotides outside the gene matches: 12. This CDR3 comprises 16 residues. CDR1 LNHDA and CDR2 SQIVND come from the germline V gene (reference sequence). CDR3 DNA: TGTGCCAGTAGTGTCTACGGGGACAGCCAAGATTCACCCCTCCACTTT. Encoded protein: CASSVYGDSQDSPLHF.

This clonotype was counted between two and nine times. The chain carries TRBV28 and TRBJ2-6; the D is unclear. The CDR3 extends over 18 amino acids. V lost 5 bases and J 0 bases, leaving 17 bases between the germline ends. Germline CDR1 and CDR2: MDHEN and SYDVKM. The CDR3 DNA follows: TGTGCCAGCAGTGGAAGGCCTTTTCCCCTCTCTGGGGCCAACGTCCTGACTTTC. Amino acids: CASSGRPFPLSGANVLTF.

This clonotype was seen a handful of times. The chain links TRBV6-2 or TRBV6-3 to TRBJ2-6, with D uncertain. V shed 2 bases and J shed 7 bases, with 18 bases lying between them. The CDR3 sequence is 17 residues long. CDR1 is MNHEY, CDR2 SVGEGT, per germline. CDR3 nucleotide sequence: TGTGCCAGCAGTTACCACCCGGTTGGAGTTGATGCCAACGTCCTGACTTTC. This translates into CASSYHPVGVDANVLTF.

The V call is TRBV7-3, the J call TRBJ2-1; 9 positions agree with TRBD1. The CDR3 sequence is 15 residues long. V lost 6 bases to trimming and J lost 7 bases; unmatched junction nucleotides: 10. Germline CDR1 SGHTA, CDR2 FQGTGA. The CDR3 DNA sequence: TGTGCCAGCAGTCCCACACGGACAGGGGCAAATGAGCAGTTCTTC. Translation gives CASSPTRTGANEQFF.

This clonotype was detected only a few times. The chain has TRBV28 and TRBJ1-1; a weak D match, TRBD1 (5 bases). Germline loops: CDR1 MDHEN, CDR2 SYDVKM. The CDR3 consists of 15 residues. The V end lost 6 bases, the J end lost 2 bases, and 16 bases lay between the germline ends. The CDR3 bases are TGTGCCAGCAGGCGCCGTCGGGACCCCAACACTGAAGCTTTCTTT. It specifies CASRRRRDPNTEAFF.

The chain couples TRBV18 to TRBJ1-1; no reliable D call. The germline V gene has CDR1 KGHSH and CDR2 LQKENI. This CDR3 spans 13 amino acids. V gave up 2 bases and J gave up 3 bases, with 7 bases separating them. The CDR3 DNA follows: TGTGCCAGCTCACCAGGGATGGACACTGAAGCTTTCTTT. It translates to CASSPGMDTEAFF. The full variable domain, its missing parts supplied by reference TRBV18 and TRBJ1-1, is NAGVMQNPRHLVRRRGQEARLRCSPMKGHSHVYWYRQLPEEGLKFMVYLQKENIIDESGMPKERFSAEFPKEGPSILRIQQVVRGDSAAYFCASSPGMDTEAFFGQGTRLTVV.